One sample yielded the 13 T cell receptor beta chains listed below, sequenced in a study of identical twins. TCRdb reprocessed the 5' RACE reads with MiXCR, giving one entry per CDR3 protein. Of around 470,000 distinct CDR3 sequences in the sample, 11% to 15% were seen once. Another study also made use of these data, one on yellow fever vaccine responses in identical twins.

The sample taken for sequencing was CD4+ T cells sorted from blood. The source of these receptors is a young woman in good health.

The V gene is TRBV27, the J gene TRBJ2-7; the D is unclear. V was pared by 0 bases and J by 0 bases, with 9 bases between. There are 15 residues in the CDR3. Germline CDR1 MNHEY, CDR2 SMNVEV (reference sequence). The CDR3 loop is CASSLSVLSSYEQYF. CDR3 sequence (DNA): TGTGCCAGCAGTTTATCGGTCCTGAGCTCCTACGAGCAGTACTTC.

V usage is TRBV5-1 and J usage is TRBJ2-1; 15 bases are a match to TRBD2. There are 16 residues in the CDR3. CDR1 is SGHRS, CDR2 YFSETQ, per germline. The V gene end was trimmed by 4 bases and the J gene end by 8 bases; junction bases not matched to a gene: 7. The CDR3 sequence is CASSEGTSGRLDEQFF. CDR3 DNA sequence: TGCGCCAGCAGCGAGGGGACTAGCGGGAGGTTGGATGAGCAGTTCTTC.

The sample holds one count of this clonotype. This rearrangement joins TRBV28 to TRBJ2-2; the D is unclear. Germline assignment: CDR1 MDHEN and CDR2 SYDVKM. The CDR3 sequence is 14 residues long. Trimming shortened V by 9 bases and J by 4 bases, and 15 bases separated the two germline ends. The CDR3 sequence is CASSETSGTGELFF. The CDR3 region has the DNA TGTGCCAGTAGTGAGACATCAGGCACCGGGGAGCTGTTTTTT.

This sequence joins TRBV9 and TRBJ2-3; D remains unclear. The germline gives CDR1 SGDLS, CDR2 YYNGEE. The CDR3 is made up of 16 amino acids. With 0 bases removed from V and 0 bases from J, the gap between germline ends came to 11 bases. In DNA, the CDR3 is TGTGCCAGCAGCGTAGGTTGGGGATCTAGCACAGATACGCAGTATTTT. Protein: CASSVGWGSSTDTQYF.

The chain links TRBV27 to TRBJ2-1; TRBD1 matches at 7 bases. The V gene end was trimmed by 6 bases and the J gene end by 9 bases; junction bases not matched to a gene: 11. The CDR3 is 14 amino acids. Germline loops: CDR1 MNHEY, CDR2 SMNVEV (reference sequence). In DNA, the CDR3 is TGTGCCAGCAGCACCTCCCGACAGGGAACTGAGCAGTTCTTC. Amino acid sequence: CASSTSRQGTEQFF.

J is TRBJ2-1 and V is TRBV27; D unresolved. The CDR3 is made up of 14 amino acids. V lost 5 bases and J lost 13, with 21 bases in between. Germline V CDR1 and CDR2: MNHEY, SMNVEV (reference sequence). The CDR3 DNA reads TGTGCCAGCAGTCCGCTACCGCAACTTGGGCAACAGTTCTTC. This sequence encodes CASSPLPQLGQQFF.

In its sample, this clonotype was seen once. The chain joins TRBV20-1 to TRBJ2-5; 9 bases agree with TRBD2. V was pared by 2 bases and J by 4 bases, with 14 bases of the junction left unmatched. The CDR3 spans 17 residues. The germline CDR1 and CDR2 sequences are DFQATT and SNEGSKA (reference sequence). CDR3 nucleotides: TGCAGTGCTAGACCTCTAGATAGCGGGAGATCACGAGAGACCCAGTACTTC. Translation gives CSARPLDSGRSRETQYF.

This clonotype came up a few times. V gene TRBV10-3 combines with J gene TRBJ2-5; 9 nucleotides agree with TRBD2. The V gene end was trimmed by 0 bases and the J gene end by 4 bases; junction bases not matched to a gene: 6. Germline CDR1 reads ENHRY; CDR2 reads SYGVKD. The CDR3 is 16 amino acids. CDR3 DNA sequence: TGTGCCATCAGTGAGTCGTCTAGCGGGGTTCGAGAGACCCAGTACTTC. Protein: CAISESSSGVRETQYF.

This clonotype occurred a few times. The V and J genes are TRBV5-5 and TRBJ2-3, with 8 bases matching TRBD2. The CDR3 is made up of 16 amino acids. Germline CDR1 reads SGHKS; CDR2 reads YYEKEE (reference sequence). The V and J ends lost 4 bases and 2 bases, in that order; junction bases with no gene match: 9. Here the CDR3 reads CASSPIAGFNTDTQYF. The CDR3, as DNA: TGTGCCAGCAGCCCAATAGCGGGGTTTAACACAGATACGCAGTATTTT.

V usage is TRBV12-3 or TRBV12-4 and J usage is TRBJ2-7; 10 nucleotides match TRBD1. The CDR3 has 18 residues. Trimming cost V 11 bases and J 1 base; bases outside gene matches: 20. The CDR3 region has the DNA TGTGCCTTCAGTTTGGAAACAGATAGGGACAGGGGATCCTACGAGCAGTACTTC. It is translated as CAFSLETDRDRGSYEQYF.

CDR3 protein: CATARGGGTGELFF. The CDR3 DNA follows: TGTGCCACCGCCAGGGGAGGGGGCACCGGGGAGCTGTTTTTT. The rearrangement links TRBV6-1 to TRBJ2-2, with a weak D call TRBD2 (7 bases). The CDR3 runs 14 residues. Germline CDR1 is MNHNS and CDR2 is SASEGT. V was clipped by 10 bases and J by 4 bases, with 16 bases between them.

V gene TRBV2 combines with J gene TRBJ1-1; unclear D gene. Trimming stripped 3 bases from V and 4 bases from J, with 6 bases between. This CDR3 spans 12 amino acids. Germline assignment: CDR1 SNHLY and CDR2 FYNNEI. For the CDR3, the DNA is TGTGCCAGCAGTGACTTGGGCACTGAAGCTTTCTTT. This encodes CASSDLGTEAFF.

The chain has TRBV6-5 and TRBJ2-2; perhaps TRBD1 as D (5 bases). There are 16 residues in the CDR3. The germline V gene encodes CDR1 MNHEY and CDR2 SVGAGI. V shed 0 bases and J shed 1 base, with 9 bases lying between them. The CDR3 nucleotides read TGTGCCAGCAGTTACTCATTTCAGGGGAACACCGGGGAGCTGTTTTTT. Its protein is CASSYSFQGNTGELFF.